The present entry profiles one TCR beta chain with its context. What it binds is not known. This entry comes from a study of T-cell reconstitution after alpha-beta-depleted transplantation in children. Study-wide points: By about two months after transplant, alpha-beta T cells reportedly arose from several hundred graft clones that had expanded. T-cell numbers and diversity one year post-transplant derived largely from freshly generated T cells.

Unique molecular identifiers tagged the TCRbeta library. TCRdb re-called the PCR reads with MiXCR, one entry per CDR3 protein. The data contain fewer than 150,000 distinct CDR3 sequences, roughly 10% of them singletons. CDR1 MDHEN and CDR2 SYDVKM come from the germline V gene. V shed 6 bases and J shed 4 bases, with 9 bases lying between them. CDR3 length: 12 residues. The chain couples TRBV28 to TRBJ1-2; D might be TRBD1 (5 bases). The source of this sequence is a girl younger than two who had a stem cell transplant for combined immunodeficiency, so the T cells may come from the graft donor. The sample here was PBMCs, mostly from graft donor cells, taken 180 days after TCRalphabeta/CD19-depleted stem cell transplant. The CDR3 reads CASRMTVYGYTF. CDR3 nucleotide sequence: TGTGCCAGCAGAATGACAGTCTATGGCTACACCTTC.